The rows below give T cell receptor beta chains drawn from one sample of a study of PD-L1 blockade in urothelial cancer. Libraries were prepared by immunoSEQ multiplex PCR; TCRdb keeps only in-frame clonotypes and omits some of them. Of some 25,000 clones listed, 84% were seen once; the top ten hold 9.6%. The source material was PBMCs, sampled around atezolizumab (anti-PD-L1) treatment. Every receptor here comes from a man aged 65 to 85 with urothelial cancer. CDR3s include the opening cysteine and the closing phenylalanine or tryptophan. A D gene is named only where the DNA matches it firmly. Clone size appears in some rows only: once, few, many, or a class for an expanded clone.

CDR3nt: TGCGCCAGCAGCCAAGGAGAGGGTAGCGAGCAGTACTTC
CDR3aa: CASSQGEGSEQYF
d_gene: NA
abundance: NA
v_gene: TRBV4-1
j_gene: TRBJ2-7

CDR3nt: TGTGCCAGCAGCTTCTCCAGGGCCAGTCAGGCCTACGAGCAGTACTTC
CDR3aa: CASSFSRASQAYEQYF
d_gene: NA
abundance: NA
v_gene: TRBV6-6
j_gene: TRBJ2-7

CDR3nt: TGTGCCAGCAGCTTCCCGGGACAGGGCACCTACGAGCAGTACTTC
CDR3aa: CASSFPGQGTYEQYF
d_gene: TRBD1
abundance: NA
v_gene: TRBV11-2
j_gene: TRBJ2-7

CDR3nt: TGTGCCATCAGGACGACAGGGGGGGACGAGACCCAGTACTTC
CDR3aa: CAIRTTGGDETQYF
d_gene: TRBD1
abundance: NA
v_gene: TRBV10-3
j_gene: TRBJ2-5

CDR3nt: TGTGCCAGCAGCGCGGGACTAGCGCTCTACGAGCAGTACTTC
CDR3aa: CASSAGLALYEQYF
d_gene: TRBD2
abundance: NA
v_gene: TRBV9
j_gene: TRBJ2-7

CDR3nt: TGTGCCAGCAGTTTTTACCCTCTCCCAGGTCACTCCTACGAGCAGTACTTC
CDR3aa: CASSFYPLPGHSYEQYF
d_gene: NA
abundance: once
v_gene: TRBV27
j_gene: TRBJ2-7

CDR3nt: TGTGCCAGCACCTCCCCTCTCCGCGCCAACTACAATGAGCAGTTCTTC
CDR3aa: CASTSPLRANYNEQFF
d_gene: NA
abundance: NA
v_gene: TRBV27
j_gene: TRBJ2-1

CDR3nt: TGTGCCAGCCAGACAGGGTTCCAAGAGACCCAGTACTTC
CDR3aa: CASQTGFQETQYF
d_gene: TRBD1
abundance: NA
v_gene: TRBV28
j_gene: TRBJ2-5

CDR3nt: TGTGCCAGCAGCTTAGTTTATATAGGGACTAGCGGGATTATAGACGAGCAGTACTTC
CDR3aa: CASSLVYIGTSGIIDEQYF
d_gene: TRBD2
abundance: NA
v_gene: TRBV7-4
j_gene: TRBJ2-7

CDR3nt: TGTGCCAGCAGTTATAGAGAGCCTGAGCAGTTCTTC
CDR3aa: CASSYREPEQFF
d_gene: NA
abundance: few
v_gene: TRBV6-6
j_gene: TRBJ2-1

CDR3nt: TGTGCCAGCAGCTTAAGGGTGACAGGGAATGGCTACACCTTC
CDR3aa: CASSLRVTGNGYTF
d_gene: TRBD1
abundance: NA
v_gene: TRBV28
j_gene: TRBJ1-2

CDR3nt: TGTGCCAGCAGCCCCCTCAGGGGGCCCTACGAGCAGTACTTC
CDR3aa: CASSPLRGPYEQYF
d_gene: TRBD1
abundance: NA
v_gene: TRBV27
j_gene: TRBJ2-7

CDR3nt: TGTGCCAGCATGGAGTCGTCGGGTGAAAAACTGTTTTTT
CDR3aa: CASMESSGEKLFF
d_gene: NA
abundance: few
v_gene: TRBV28
j_gene: TRBJ1-4

CDR3nt: TGTGCCAGCTCACCGTCCTCTAGCGGGGTCTACAATGAGCAGTTCTTC
CDR3aa: CASSPSSSGVYNEQFF
d_gene: TRBD2
abundance: NA
v_gene: TRBV18
j_gene: TRBJ2-1

CDR3nt: TGTGCCAGCAGCTCTACAGGGTCTGGGGCCAACGTCCTGACTTTC
CDR3aa: CASSSTGSGANVLTF
d_gene: NA
abundance: NA
v_gene: TRBV5-8
j_gene: TRBJ2-6

CDR3nt: TGTGCCAGCATCTCAGGGACCGTAGCGGGGATTTCAGATACGCAGTATTTT
CDR3aa: CASISGTVAGISDTQYF
d_gene: TRBD2
abundance: once
v_gene: TRBV7-8
j_gene: TRBJ2-3

CDR3nt: TGTGCCAGCTCTGGGGCGGAAGCCGGGGAGCTGTTTTTT
CDR3aa: CASSGAEAGELFF
d_gene: NA
abundance: NA
v_gene: TRBV18
j_gene: TRBJ2-2